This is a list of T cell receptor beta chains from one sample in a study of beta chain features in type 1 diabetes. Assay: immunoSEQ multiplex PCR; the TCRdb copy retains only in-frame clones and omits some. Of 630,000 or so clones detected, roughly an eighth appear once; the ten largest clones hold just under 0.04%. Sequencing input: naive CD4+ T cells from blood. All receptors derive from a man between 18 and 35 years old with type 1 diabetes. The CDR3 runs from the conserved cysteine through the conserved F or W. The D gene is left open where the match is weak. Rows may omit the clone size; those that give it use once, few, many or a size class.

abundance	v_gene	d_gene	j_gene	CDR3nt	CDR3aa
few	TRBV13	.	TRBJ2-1	TGTGCCAGCAGCTCTAAGGAGGGAAGCAATGAGCAGTTCTTC	CASSSKEGSNEQFF
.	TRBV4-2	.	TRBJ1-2	TGTGCCAGCAGCCAAGAGAGAGGCCGCGCTAACTATGGCTACACCTTC	CASSQERGRANYGYTF
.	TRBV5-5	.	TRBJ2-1	TGTGCCAGCAGCTTGGCCGTTTTGGTAAATGAGCAGTTCTTC	CASSLAVLVNEQFF
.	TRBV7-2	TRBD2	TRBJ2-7	TGTGCCAGCAGCCGGACTAGCGGGCCCTACGAGCAGTACTTC	CASSRTSGPYEQYF
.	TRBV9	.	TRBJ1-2	TGTGCCAGCAGCGTTGATTGGGGATCCTATGGCTACACCTTC	CASSVDWGSYGYTF
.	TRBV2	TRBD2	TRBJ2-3	TGTGCCAGCAGTAGCGGGGGGGCCACAGATACGCAGTATTTT	CASSSGGATDTQYF
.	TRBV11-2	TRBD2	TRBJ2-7	TGTGCCAGCAGCTTATTCTCGGGCGCGGGAGGTGTCTCCTCCTACGAGCAGTACTTC	CASSLFSGAGGVSSYEQYF
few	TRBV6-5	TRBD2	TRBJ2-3	TGTGCCAGCAGACTAGCGGGATTTACAGATACGCAGTATTTT	CASRLAGFTDTQYF
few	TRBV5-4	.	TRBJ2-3	TGTGCCAGCAGCTTGGCCGGGACCCCTGGAGTGCCACAGTATTTT	CASSLAGTPGVPQYF
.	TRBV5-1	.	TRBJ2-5	TGCGCCAGCAGCGGCGGGACTGTACAAGAGACCCAGTACTTC	CASSGGTVQETQYF
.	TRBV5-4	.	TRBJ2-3	TGTGCCAGCAGCGCTAACCGACGCATCACAGATACGCAGTATTTT	CASSANRRITDTQYF
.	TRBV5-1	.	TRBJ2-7	TGCGCCAGCAGATTAGCGACGAGCTCCTACGAGCAGTACTTC	CASRLATSSYEQYF
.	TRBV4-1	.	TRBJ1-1	TGCGCCAGCAGCCAAAGTACGGGGAACACTGAAGCTTTCTTT	CASSQSTGNTEAFF
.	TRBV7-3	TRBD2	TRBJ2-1	TGTGCCAGCAGCCAAGGACTAGCGGAGAGTTACAATGAGCAGTTCTTC	CASSQGLAESYNEQFF
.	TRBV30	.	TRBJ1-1	TGTGCCTGGAGTAAGAAGGGTTCAGCTTTCTTT	CAWSKKGSAFF
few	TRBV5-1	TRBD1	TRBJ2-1	TGCGCCAGCAGCTCGAGACAGGGGTCCTACAATGAGCAGTTCTTC	CASSSRQGSYNEQFF
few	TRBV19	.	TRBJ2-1	TGTGCCAGTACGACAGGCATCAACAATGAGCAGTTCTTC	CASTTGINNEQFF
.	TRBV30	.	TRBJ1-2	TGTGCCTGGAGTGTCCACAGTTCACATGGCTACACCTTC	CAWSVHSSHGYTF
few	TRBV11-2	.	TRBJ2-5	TGTGCCAGCAGCTTAAGTACGGGGGAGACCCAGTACTTC	CASSLSTGETQYF
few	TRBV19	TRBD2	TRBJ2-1	TGTGCCAGTAGTATACTCGGCGGGGGTTCCTACAATGAGCAGTTCTTC	CASSILGGGSYNEQFF
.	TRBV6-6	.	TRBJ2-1	TGTGCCAGCAGCCCCATCGACAATGAGCAGTTCTTC	CASSPIDNEQFF
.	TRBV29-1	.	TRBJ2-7	TGCAGCGTCGAAATGATGAGGGGGGGCGAGCAGTACTTC	CSVEMMRGGEQYF
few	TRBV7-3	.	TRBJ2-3	TGTGCCAGCAGCTTAACGGGTGTTAACACAGATACGCAGTATTTT	CASSLTGVNTDTQYF
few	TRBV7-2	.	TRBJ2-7	TGTGCCAGCAGCTTAGCAACCGGCCTGGGATACGAGCAGTACTTC	CASSLATGLGYEQYF
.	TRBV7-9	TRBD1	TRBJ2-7	TGTGCCAGCAGCTATGGACAGGGGAGGGTGGACGAGCAGTACTTC	CASSYGQGRVDEQYF
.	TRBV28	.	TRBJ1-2	TGTGCCAGCACTCCTGGCAGGGGTAACTATGGCTACACCTTC	CASTPGRGNYGYTF
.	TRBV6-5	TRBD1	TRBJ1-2	TGTGCCAGCAGTGGACAGGGGCGAAACTATGGCTACACCTTC	CASSGQGRNYGYTF
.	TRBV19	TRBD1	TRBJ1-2	TGTGCCAGTAGTAGGGGACAGGGAGGAGAAGGCTACACCTTC	CASSRGQGGEGYTF
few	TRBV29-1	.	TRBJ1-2	TGCAGCGTGGATACAATTGGTGGCTATGGCTACACCTTC	CSVDTIGGYGYTF
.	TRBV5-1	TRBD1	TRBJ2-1	TGCGCCAGCAGCCCTGACAGGGCAGGCTACAATGAGCAGTTCTTC	CASSPDRAGYNEQFF
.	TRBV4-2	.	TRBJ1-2	TGTGCCAGCAGCCAAGGGCTCCGGGAGGGCTACACCTTC	CASSQGLREGYTF
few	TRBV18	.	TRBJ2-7	TGTGCCAGCTCACCACCTGGACTCTACGAGCAGTACTTC	CASSPPGLYEQYF
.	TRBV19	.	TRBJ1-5	TGTGCCAGTAGTTCCCTGGGCAATCGGGTGAGTCAGCCCCAGCATTTT	CASSSLGNRVSQPQHF
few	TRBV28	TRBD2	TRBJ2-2	TGTGCCAGCACCCCGGGGGGGCCCACCGGGGAGCTGTTTTTT	CASTPGGPTGELFF
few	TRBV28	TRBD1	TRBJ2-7	TGTGCCAGCGTAACGGGACAGGGGGACTCCTACGAGCAGTACTTC	CASVTGQGDSYEQYF
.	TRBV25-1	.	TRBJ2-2	TGTGCCAGCAGTGAAGCAGGGTGGACCGGGGAGCTGTTTTTT	CASSEAGWTGELFF
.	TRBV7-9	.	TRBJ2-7	TGTGCCAGCAGGGAGTGGGGTTTGGGCGAGCAGTACTTC	CASREWGLGEQYF
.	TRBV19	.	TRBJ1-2	TGTGCCAGTAGCTTCCCCGGGGCGGAGAGCTATGGCTACACCTTC	CASSFPGAESYGYTF
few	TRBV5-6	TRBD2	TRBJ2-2	TGTGCCAGCAGCTCCAAGGGACTAGCGGAAATCACCGGGGAGCTGTTTTTT	CASSSKGLAEITGELFF
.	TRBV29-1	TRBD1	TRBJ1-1	TGCAGCGTTGGGAGATGGGGGACAGACACTGAAGCTTTCTTT	CSVGRWGTDTEAFF
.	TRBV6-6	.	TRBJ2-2	TGTGCCAGCAGTTTTAGGGGGGAGGCCGGGGAGCTGTTTTTT	CASSFRGEAGELFF
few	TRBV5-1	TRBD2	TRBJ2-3	TGCGCCAGCAGCTTGGGGACTAGCGGGGGAACAGATACGCAGTATTTT	CASSLGTSGGTDTQYF
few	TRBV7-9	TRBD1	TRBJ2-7	TGTGCCAGCTCCGGACAGGGGGCTTCCTACGAGCAGTACTTC	CASSGQGASYEQYF
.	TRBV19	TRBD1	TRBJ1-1	TGTGCCAGTAGTCGGGACAGGGATGGAACTGAAGCTTTCTTT	CASSRDRDGTEAFF
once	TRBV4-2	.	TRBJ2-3	TGTGCCAGCAGCTCCGCTGGAGATACGCAGTATTTT	CASSSAGDTQYF
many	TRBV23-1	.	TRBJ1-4	TGCGCCAGCAGTCAATTCCTTGAAAAACTGTTTTTT	CASSQFLEKLFF
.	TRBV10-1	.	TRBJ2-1	TGCGCCAGCAGTGATTACTCCGGGGGAGAGTTCTTC	CASSDYSGGEFF
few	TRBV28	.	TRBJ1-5	TGTGCCAGCAAGGCCGGGAGTCGGAGCAATCAGCCCCAGCATTTT	CASKAGSRSNQPQHF
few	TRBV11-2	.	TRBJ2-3	TGTGCCAGCAGCTCCAACTCAGATACGCAGTATTTT	CASSSNSDTQYF
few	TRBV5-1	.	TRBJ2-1	TGCGCCAGCAGCGCGGGGGCAGGGGCTAATGAGCAGTTCTTC	CASSAGAGANEQFF
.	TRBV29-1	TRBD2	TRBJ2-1	TGCAGCGCCAGAATTGGACTAGCGGGCCTCAATGAGCAGTTCTTC	CSARIGLAGLNEQFF
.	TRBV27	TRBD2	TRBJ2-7	TGTGCCAGCAGTTCCGGGACTAACTACGAGCAGTACTTC	CASSSGTNYEQYF
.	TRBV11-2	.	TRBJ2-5	TGTGCCAGCAGCTTGGGCGGATTAGAGACCCAGTACTTC	CASSLGGLETQYF
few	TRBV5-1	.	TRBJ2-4	TGCGCCAGCAGCTTTACAGGAAACATTCAGTACTTC	CASSFTGNIQYF